This T cell receptor beta chain was recovered during a study of molecular identifiers for immune sequencing clone quantification. Study-wide results and limits: Spiked TCR RNA from one Jurkat cell reportedly showed up when mixed among one million naive cells. Clones of above 20 RNA copies carried over 98% of effector molecules; in naive cells they carried under 1%.

MiXCR, applied by TCRdb to the PCR reads, yields one record per CDR3 protein. The sample holds about 300,000 distinct CDR3 sequences, about a fifth seen once. This clonotype has at least ten counts. Its target is unknown. The germline CDR1 and CDR2 sequences are LGHNA and YSLEER. The CDR3 covers 15 residues. V shed 2 bases and J shed 2 bases, with 12 bases lying between them. This sequence joins TRBV4-3 and TRBJ1-1; a possible D gene is TRBD1 (6 bases). Sequences were obtained from naive CD8+ T cells from blood, with Jurkat cell RNA spiked in. Subset specified: FACS-sorted CD8+CD4-CCR7+CD45RA+ naive T cells. This sequence was found in a human donor in good health. Some libraries in this study had Jurkat cell RNA spiked in. CDR3 nucleotides: TGCGCCAGCAGCCAACATCAACAGGGTAACACTGAAGCTTTCTTT. Translating gives CASSQHQQGNTEAFF.